Sequencing of this T cell receptor (beta chain) was carried out in a study of blood T cell repertoires in COVID-19 (dated by TCRdb to 2020 to 2022). For the wider study: Samples covering the acute and convalescent phases of COVID-19 were provided by collaborators in the United States, Italy and Spain. The material from the prospective study consisted of cDNA or gDNA derived from T cells, B-cell-depleted T cells, or PBMCs. The dataset comprised deeply sampled blood TCRbeta repertoires from subjects exposed to, actively infected with, or recovered from COVID-19. The repertoires were released in a freely available public database meant as a resource for research on the immune response to SARS-CoV-2. The samples were drawn from the first 160 participants of the ongoing ImmuneRACE study and from 1,200 or so subjects provided by 6 global collaborators. Nearly every sample came with metadata listing a de-identified subject ID, COVID-19 status, age in years and sex. Where available, HLA class I and class II types were obtained from metadata supplied by the sample provider rather than from assay-based typing. Study-wide findings and limitations: The quantity of clinical and demographic metadata differed by source and by participant and was supplied without curation.

The collaborating institutions used their own protocols to collect whole blood in K2EDTA tubes. For TCRbeta analysis, collaborators shipped samples as frozen whole blood, isolated PBMCs, or DNA extracted from either of those sample types. With regard to this clone: Its binding antigen is unknown. Base-call qualities are not available, and no considerably larger clone is one nucleotide away.

CDR1 is given as MNHNY and CDR2 as SVGAGI, both from the germline V gene (reference sequence). Including cysteine and phenylalanine, the CDR3 has 17 amino acids. Just the 51-base CDR3 DNA is kept, in frame starting at base 1. V lost 5 bases and J lost 1 base; the stretch between them is 18 bases long. TCRbeta CDR3 regions were amplified from genomic DNA by means of the immunoSEQ Assay, a bias-controlled multiplex PCR. Regarding the original processing steps: Nucleated cell counts per sample were estimated from amplification of reference gene primers within the assay. To quantify the absolute abundance of each unique TCRbeta CDR3 rearrangement, sequence reads were collapsed and filtered. For each sample, productive Simpson clonality was calculated as the square root of Simpson's diversity index over productive rearrangements. TCRdb holds this immuneACCESS table with in-frame rearrangements only. Some clones are missing; in checked studies, unresolved V genes explain under half, and the rest has no known cause. D and trimming come from the DNA, and the V and J calls and clone size come from that table. In all, the sample holds about 120,000 clones, and 85% to 90% of those were seen once. Around a quarter of the sample goes to the ten largest clones.

This TCR was recovered from a man aged 65-85 years with active or convalescent COVID-19. Specimen: peripheral blood. The V and J segments used are TRBV6-6 and TRBJ1-5; a tentative D match to TRBD1 spans 5 bases. CDR3 loop: CASSPGGGMGSNQPQHF. The nucleotide sequence reads TGTGCCAGCAGTCCCGGGGGGGGGATGGGGAGCAATCAGCCCCAGCATTTT.